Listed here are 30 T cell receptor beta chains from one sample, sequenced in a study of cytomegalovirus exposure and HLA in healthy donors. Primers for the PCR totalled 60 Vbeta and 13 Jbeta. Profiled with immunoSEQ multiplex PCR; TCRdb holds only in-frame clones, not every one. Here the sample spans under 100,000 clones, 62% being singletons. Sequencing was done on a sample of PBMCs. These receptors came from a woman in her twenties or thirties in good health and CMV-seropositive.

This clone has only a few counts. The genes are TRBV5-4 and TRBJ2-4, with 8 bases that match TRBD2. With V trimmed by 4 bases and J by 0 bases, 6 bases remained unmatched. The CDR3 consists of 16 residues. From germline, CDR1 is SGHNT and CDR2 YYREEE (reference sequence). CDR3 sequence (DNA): TGTGCCAGCAGCCCTCAACTAGCGGTAGCCAAAAACATTCAGTACTTC. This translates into CASSPQLAVAKNIQYF.

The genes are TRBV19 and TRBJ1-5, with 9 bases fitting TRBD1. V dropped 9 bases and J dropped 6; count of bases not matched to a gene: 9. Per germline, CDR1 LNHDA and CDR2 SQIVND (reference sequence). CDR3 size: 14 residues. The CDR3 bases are TGTGCCAGCCAACCCGGGACAGGGAGTCAGCCCCAGCATTTT. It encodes CASQPGTGSQPQHF.

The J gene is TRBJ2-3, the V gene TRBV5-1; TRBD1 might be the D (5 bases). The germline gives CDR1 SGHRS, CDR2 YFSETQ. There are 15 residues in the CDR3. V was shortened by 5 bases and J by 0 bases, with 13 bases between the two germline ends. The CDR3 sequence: CASSLTVSSTDTQYF. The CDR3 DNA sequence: TGCGCCAGCAGTCTGACAGTGTCTAGCACAGATACGCAGTATTTT. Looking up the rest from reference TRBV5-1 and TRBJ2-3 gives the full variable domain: KAGVTQTPRYLIKTRGQQVTLSCSPISGHRSVSWYQQTPGQGLQFLFEYFSETQRNKGNFPGRFSGRQFSNSRSEMNVSTLELGDSALYLCASSLTVSSTDTQYFGPGTRLTVL.

The CDR3 sequence is CASSVGMNTEAFF. The DNA of the CDR3 is TGCGCCAGCAGTGTGGGCATGAACACTGAAGCTTTCTTT. The J gene is TRBJ1-1, the V gene TRBV5-1; D is ambiguous. V lost 5 bases and J lost 0, with 8 bases in between. The length of the CDR3 is 13 residues. Germline V CDR1 and CDR2: SGHRS, YFSETQ.

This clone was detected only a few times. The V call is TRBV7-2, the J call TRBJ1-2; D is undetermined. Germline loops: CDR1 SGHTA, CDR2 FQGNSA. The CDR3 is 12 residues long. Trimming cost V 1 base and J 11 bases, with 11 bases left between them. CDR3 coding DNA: TGTGCCAGCAGCTTAGTTAGAGGGCCGTACACCTTC. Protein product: CASSLVRGPYTF.

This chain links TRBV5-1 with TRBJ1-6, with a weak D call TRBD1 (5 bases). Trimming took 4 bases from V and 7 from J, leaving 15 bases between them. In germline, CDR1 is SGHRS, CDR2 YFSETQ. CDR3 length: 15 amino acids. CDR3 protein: CASSGDSPDNSPLHF. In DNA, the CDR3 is TGCGCCAGCAGCGGAGACAGCCCTGACAATTCACCCCTCCACTTT.

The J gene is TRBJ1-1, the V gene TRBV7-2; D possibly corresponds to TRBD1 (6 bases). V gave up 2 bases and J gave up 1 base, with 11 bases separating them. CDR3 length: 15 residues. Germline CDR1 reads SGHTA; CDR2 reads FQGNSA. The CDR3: CASSLSGTRNTEAFF. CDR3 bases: TGTGCCAGCAGCTTAAGTGGGACACGGAACACTGAAGCTTTCTTT.

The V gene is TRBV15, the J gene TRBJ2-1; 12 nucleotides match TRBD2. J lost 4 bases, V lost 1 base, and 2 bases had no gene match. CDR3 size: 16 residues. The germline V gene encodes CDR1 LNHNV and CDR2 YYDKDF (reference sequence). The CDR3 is CATSRAGTSGYNEQFF. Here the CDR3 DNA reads TGTGCCACCAGCAGAGCCGGGACTAGCGGGTACAATGAGCAGTTCTTC.

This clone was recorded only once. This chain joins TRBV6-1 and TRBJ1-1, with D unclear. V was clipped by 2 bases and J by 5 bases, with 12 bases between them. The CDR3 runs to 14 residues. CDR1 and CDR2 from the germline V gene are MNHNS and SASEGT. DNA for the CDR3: TGTGCCAGCAGTGAACCGGGAAGTAGAACTGAAGCTTTCTTT. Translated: CASSEPGSRTEAFF.

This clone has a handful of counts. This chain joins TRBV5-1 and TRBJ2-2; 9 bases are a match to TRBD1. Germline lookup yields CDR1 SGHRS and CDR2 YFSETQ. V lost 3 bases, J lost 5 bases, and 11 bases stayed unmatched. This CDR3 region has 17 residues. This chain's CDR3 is CASSWATGGAETGELFF. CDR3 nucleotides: TGCGCCAGCAGCTGGGCTACAGGGGGCGCCGAAACCGGGGAGCTGTTTTTT.

The CDR3 DNA follows: TGTGCCGTAAATGGACAGGGGATGTTTCTCTACGAGCAGTACTTC. Protein product: CAVNGQGMFLYEQYF. The V call is TRBV6-5, the J call TRBJ2-7, with 9 bases aligning to TRBD1. The germline V gene encodes CDR1 MNHEY and CDR2 SVGAGI. V was pared by 11 bases and J by 3 bases, with 14 bases of the junction left unmatched. The CDR3 has 15 residues.

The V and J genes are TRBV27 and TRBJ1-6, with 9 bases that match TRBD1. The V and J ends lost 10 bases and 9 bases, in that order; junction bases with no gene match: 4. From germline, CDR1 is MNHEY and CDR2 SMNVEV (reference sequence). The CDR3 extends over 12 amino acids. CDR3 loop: CATQTGGSPLHF. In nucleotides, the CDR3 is TGTGCCACCCAGACAGGGGGTTCACCCCTCCACTTT.

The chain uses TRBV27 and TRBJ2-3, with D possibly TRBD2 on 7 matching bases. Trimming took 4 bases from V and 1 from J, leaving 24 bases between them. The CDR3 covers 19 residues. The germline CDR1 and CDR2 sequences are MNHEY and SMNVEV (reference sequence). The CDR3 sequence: CASSSRVIGGPGRTDTQYF. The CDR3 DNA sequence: TGTGCCAGCAGTTCACGCGTCATCGGGGGGCCGGGCCGCACAGATACGCAGTATTTT.

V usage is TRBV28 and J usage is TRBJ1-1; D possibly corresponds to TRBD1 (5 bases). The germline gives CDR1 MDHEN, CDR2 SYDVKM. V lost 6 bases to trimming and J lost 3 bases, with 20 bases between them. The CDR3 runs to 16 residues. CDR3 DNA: TGTGCCAGCAGCTCCCCGCCCGGCGGGGGGGACACTGAAGCTTTCTTT. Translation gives CASSSPPGGGDTEAFF.

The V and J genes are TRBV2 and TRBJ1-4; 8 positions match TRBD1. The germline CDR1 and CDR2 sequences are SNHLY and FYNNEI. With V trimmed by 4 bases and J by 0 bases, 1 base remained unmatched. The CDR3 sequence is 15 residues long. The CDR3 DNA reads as TGTGCCAGCAGTGCACAGGGGGCAACTAATGAAAAACTGTTTTTT. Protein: CASSAQGATNEKLFF.

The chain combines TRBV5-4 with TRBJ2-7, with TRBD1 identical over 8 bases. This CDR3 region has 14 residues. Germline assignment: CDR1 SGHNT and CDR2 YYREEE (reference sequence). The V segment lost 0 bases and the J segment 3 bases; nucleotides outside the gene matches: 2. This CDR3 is CASSLGQGIYEQYF. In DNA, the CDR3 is TGTGCCAGCAGCTTGGGACAGGGGATCTACGAGCAGTACTTC.

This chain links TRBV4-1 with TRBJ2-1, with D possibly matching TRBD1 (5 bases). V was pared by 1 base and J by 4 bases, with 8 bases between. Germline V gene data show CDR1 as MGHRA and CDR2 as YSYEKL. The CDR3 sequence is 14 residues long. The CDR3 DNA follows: TGCGCCAGCAGCCAAGCAGACAGTTACAATGAGCAGTTCTTC. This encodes CASSQADSYNEQFF.

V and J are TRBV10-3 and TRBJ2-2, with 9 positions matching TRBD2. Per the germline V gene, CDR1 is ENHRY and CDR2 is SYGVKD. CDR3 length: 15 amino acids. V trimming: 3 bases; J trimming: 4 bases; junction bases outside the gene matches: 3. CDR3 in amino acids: CAISESGGSTGELFF. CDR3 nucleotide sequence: TGTGCCATCAGTGAAAGCGGGGGGAGCACCGGGGAGCTGTTTTTT.

The CDR3 reads CASSLVSGGYNEQFF. The CDR3 DNA follows: TGCGCCAGCAGCTTGGTTAGCGGGGGCTACAATGAGCAGTTCTTC. The V and J genes are TRBV5-1 and TRBJ2-1, with 9 bases aligning to TRBD2. Germline V gene lookup returns CDR1 SGHRS and CDR2 YFSETQ. There are 15 residues in the CDR3. The J segment lost 3 bases and the V segment lost 0 bases, leaving 1 base of the junction unmatched.

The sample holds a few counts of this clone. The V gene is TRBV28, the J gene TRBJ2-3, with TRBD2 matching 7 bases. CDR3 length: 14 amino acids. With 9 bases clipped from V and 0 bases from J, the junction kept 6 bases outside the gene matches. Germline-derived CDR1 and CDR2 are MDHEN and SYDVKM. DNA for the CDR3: TGTGCCAGTGGACTAGGCGGGAGCACAGATACGCAGTATTTT. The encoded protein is CASGLGGSTDTQYF. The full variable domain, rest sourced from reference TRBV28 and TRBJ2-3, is DVKVTQSSRYLVKRTGEKVFLECVQDMDHENMFWYRQDPGLGLRLIYFSYDVKMKEKGDIPEGYSVSREKKERFSLILESASTNQTSMYLCASGLGGSTDTQYFGPGTRLTVL.

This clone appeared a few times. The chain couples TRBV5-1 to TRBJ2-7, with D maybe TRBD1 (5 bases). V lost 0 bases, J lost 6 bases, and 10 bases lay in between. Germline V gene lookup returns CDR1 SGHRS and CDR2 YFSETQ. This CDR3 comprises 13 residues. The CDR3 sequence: CASSLVQGFEQYF. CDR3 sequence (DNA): TGCGCCAGCAGCTTGGTTCAGGGCTTCGAGCAGTACTTC.

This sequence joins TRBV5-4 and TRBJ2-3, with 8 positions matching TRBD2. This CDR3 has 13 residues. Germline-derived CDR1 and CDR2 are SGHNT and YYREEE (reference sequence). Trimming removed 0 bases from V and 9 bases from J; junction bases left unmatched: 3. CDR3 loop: CASSLGSGGTQYF. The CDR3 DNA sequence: TGTGCCAGCAGCTTGGGAAGCGGGGGCACGCAGTATTTT. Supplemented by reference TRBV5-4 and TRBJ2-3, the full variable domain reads ETGVTQSPTHLIKTRGQQVTLRCSSQSGHNTVSWYQQALGQGPQFIFQYYREEENGRGNFPPRFSGLQFPNYSSELNVNALELDDSALYLCASSLGSGGTQYFGPGTRLTVL.

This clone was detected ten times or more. The CDR3 bases are TGTGCCAGCAGCCGGGGACCGGGACAGGGGTTTTACGAGCAGTACTTC. Translation: CASSRGPGQGFYEQYF. This chain connects TRBV7-6 to TRBJ2-7; TRBD1 agrees at 10 bases. The CDR3 has 16 residues. The junction had 11 bases not matched to a gene; V was cut back by 5 bases and J by 4 bases. Germline V gives CDR1 SGHVS, CDR2 FNYEAQ.

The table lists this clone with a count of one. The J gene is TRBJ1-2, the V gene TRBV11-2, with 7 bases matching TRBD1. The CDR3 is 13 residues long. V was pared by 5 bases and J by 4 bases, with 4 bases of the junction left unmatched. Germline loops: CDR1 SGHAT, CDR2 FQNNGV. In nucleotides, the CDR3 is TGTGCCAGCAGCCCCGACAGGGTCTATGGCTACACCTTC. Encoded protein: CASSPDRVYGYTF.

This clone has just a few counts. This CDR3 reads CASSEKATGGGGYTF. DNA for the CDR3: TGTGCCAGCAGTGAAAAGGCAACAGGGGGAGGTGGCTACACCTTC. The rearrangement uses TRBV6-1 and TRBJ1-2, with 8 nucleotides matching TRBD1. CDR3 length: 15 amino acids. V shed 2 bases and J 7 bases; nucleotides not matched to a gene: 9. Germline loops: CDR1 MNHNS, CDR2 SASEGT.

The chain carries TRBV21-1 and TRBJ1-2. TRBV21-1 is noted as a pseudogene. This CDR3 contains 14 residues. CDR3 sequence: CASSAWEYNYGYTF. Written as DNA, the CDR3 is TGTGCCAGCAGTGCCTGGGAGTACAACTATGGCTACACCTTC.

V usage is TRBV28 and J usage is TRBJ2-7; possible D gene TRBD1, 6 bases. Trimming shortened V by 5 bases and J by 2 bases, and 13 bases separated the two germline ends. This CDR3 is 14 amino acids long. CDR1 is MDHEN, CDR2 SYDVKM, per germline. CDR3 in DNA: TGTGCCAGCAGTCCCCTGGACAGTACCTACGAGCAGTACTTC. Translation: CASSPLDSTYEQYF.

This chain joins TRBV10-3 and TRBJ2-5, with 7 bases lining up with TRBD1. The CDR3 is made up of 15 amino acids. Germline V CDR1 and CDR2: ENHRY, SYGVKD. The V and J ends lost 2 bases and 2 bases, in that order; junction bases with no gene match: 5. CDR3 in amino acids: CAISEPGTEQETQYF. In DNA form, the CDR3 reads TGTGCCATCAGTGAGCCTGGGACAGAACAAGAGACCCAGTACTTC.

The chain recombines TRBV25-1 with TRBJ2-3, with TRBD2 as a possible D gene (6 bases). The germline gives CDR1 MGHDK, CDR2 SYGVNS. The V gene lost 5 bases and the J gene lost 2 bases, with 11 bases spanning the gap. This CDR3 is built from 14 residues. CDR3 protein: CASSLGLYTDTQYF. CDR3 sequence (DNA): TGTGCCAGCAGTTTGGGACTTTACACAGATACGCAGTATTTT.

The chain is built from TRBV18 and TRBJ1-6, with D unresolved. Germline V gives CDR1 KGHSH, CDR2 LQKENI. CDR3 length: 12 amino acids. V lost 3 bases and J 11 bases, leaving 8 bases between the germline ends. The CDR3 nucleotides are TGTGCCAGCTCACCTGGAGGGACACCCCTCCACTTT. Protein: CASSPGGTPLHF.